Listed below are T cell receptor beta chains from one sample, sequenced in a study of cytomegalovirus exposure and HLA in healthy donors. The repertoire was sequenced with immunoSEQ multiplex PCR; TCRdb's copy has only in-frame clones and lacks some. The sample lists about 140,000 clones, 76% occurring once. Sequencing input: PBMCs. The origin of the receptors is a man aged 40-49 years in good health and CMV-seronegative. Both conserved end residues are part of each CDR3. A D gene is named only where the DNA matches it firmly. Expanded clones are given a class, and other clones once, few, many or no size at all.

DNA: TGCGCCAGCAGCCGCATGACAGGGCCAGGCGATGAAAAACTGTTTTTT
CDR3: CASSRMTGPGDEKLFF
J: TRBJ1-4
V: TRBV4-3
size: NA
D: TRBD1

DNA: TGTGCCAGTAGTCCGGTACAGGGCTACGAGCAGTACTTC
CDR3: CASSPVQGYEQYF
J: TRBJ2-7
V: TRBV19
size: NA
D: NA

DNA: TGTGCCAGCTCGCCCGAGGGAGCGTGGGCCACAGATACGCAGTATTTT
CDR3: CASSPEGAWATDTQYF
J: TRBJ2-3
V: TRBV18
size: NA
D: NA

DNA: TGTGCCAGCAGTGAAAACCTAGCCCCGGATACGCAGTATTTT
CDR3: CASSENLAPDTQYF
J: TRBJ2-3
V: TRBV6-1
size: NA
D: NA

DNA: TGTGCCAGCAGCTTGGGAGGCGGGGGGCAAGAGACCCAGTACTTC
CDR3: CASSLGGGGQETQYF
J: TRBJ2-5
V: TRBV5-4
size: once
D: TRBD2

DNA: TGTGCCAGCAGCCCCTCGAGGATCACTGAAGCTTTCTTT
CDR3: CASSPSRITEAFF
J: TRBJ1-1
V: TRBV7-3
size: NA
D: NA

DNA: TGTGCCAGCAGTTTAGTTCAGGGCGGCTACGAGCAGTACTTC
CDR3: CASSLVQGGYEQYF
J: TRBJ2-7
V: TRBV28
size: NA
D: NA

DNA: TGTGCCAGCAGCCGAGGGACAGGGAATCAGCCCCAGCATTTT
CDR3: CASSRGTGNQPQHF
J: TRBJ1-5
V: TRBV7-9
size: NA
D: TRBD1

DNA: TGTGCCAGCAGCCGGGACATAATAGCGAACACCGGGGAGCTGTTTTTT
CDR3: CASSRDIIANTGELFF
J: TRBJ2-2
V: TRBV14
size: NA
D: NA

DNA: TGTGCCAGCAGGGACGGGACAGGGTACGACGAGCAGTACTTC
CDR3: CASRDGTGYDEQYF
J: TRBJ2-7
V: TRBV28
size: NA
D: TRBD1

DNA: TGTGCCAGCAGCTTGGGGACATTCGGTACCCTCCACTTT
CDR3: CASSLGTFGTLHF
J: TRBJ1-6
V: TRBV7-3
size: few
D: NA

DNA: TGTGCCAGCAGCGAGGGACAGGGGATTGCCGGGGAGCTGTTTTTT
CDR3: CASSEGQGIAGELFF
J: TRBJ2-2
V: TRBV7-9
size: NA
D: TRBD1

DNA: TGTGCCAGCAGCTTAGCGCCTAGCGGGAGCTACGAGCAGTACTTC
CDR3: CASSLAPSGSYEQYF
J: TRBJ2-7
V: TRBV11-2
size: few
D: TRBD2

DNA: TGTGCCAGCCGTAGGGACTCTGAGCAGTTCTTC
CDR3: CASRRDSEQFF
J: TRBJ2-1
V: TRBV7-9
size: few
D: NA

DNA: TGTGCCAGCAGCTTGGGAGCGGGGGGTACCTACGAGCAGTACTTC
CDR3: CASSLGAGGTYEQYF
J: TRBJ2-7
V: TRBV5-4
size: NA
D: TRBD2

DNA: TGCGCCAGCAGTCAATCAAGGGGACAGGGGGAAGAGACCCAGTACTTC
CDR3: CASSQSRGQGEETQYF
J: TRBJ2-5
V: TRBV23-1
size: NA
D: TRBD1

DNA: TGTGCCAGCAGCTCCCCTTCCTACGAGCAGTACTTC
CDR3: CASSSPSYEQYF
J: TRBJ2-7
V: TRBV5-5
size: NA
D: NA

DNA: TGTGCCAGCAGCTTGAGGCTAGCGGGTGGGCATGAGCAGTTCTTC
CDR3: CASSLRLAGGHEQFF
J: TRBJ2-1
V: TRBV5-6
size: NA
D: TRBD2

DNA: TGTGCCAGCATGAGAGAACTAGCCTCCTACAATGAGCAGTTCTTC
CDR3: CASMRELASYNEQFF
J: TRBJ2-1
V: TRBV6-1
size: once
D: NA

DNA: TGCGCCAGCAGCCGAAACGGACAGGGTTACTCACCCCTCCACTTT
CDR3: CASSRNGQGYSPLHF
J: TRBJ1-6
V: TRBV4-3
size: NA
D: TRBD1

DNA: TGTGCCAGCAGCTGGGTGACTAGCGGATTCACCGGGGAGCTGTTTTTT
CDR3: CASSWVTSGFTGELFF
J: TRBJ2-2
V: TRBV5-5
size: once
D: TRBD2

DNA: TGTGCCAGCAGCTTAGTAGCGGGGGGGTACAATGAGCAGTTCTTC
CDR3: CASSLVAGGYNEQFF
J: TRBJ2-1
V: TRBV7-2
size: NA
D: TRBD2

DNA: TGTGCCAGCAGCCCTACTAGGGTGGATACGCAGTATTTT
CDR3: CASSPTRVDTQYF
J: TRBJ2-3
V: TRBV4-2
size: NA
D: NA

DNA: TGTGCCTGGAGTGGGCTAGCGGGCTACGAGCAGTACTTC
CDR3: CAWSGLAGYEQYF
J: TRBJ2-7
V: TRBV30
size: few
D: TRBD2

DNA: TGTGCCAGCAGCCCAGGGGGGACAGGTGTCACCGGGGAGCTGTTTTTT
CDR3: CASSPGGTGVTGELFF
J: TRBJ2-2
V: TRBV7-9
size: few
D: TRBD1

DNA: TGTGCCAGCAGCCTTTCCAAAAACAGTCAGTACTTC
CDR3: CASSLSKNSQYF
J: TRBJ2-4
V: TRBV28
size: NA
D: NA

DNA: TGCAGCTCATACAGGGACGACTACACCTTC
CDR3: CSSYRDDYTF
J: TRBJ1-2
V: TRBV29-1
size: few
D: NA

DNA: TGCGCCAGCAGCCAAGAATACGGGACATTCTACGAGCAGTACTTC
CDR3: CASSQEYGTFYEQYF
J: TRBJ2-7
V: TRBV4-1
size: once
D: NA

DNA: TGTGCCAGCAGTTTATTGGGGACAGGGGCCAGGCAGTACTTC
CDR3: CASSLLGTGARQYF
J: TRBJ2-7
V: TRBV28
size: few
D: TRBD1

DNA: TGCGCCAGCAGCCCCAAGGGACAGGGACGCACCGGGGAGCTGTTTTTT
CDR3: CASSPKGQGRTGELFF
J: TRBJ2-2
V: TRBV4-1
size: NA
D: TRBD1

DNA: TGTGCCAGCAGTGAAGGTCTAGCGGGGGGGGTGGGGGAGCAGTTCTTC
CDR3: CASSEGLAGGVGEQFF
J: TRBJ2-1
V: TRBV6-1
size: once
D: TRBD2

DNA: TGTGCCAGCAGTTCACGGACAGCGGCCTACGAGCAGTACTTC
CDR3: CASSSRTAAYEQYF
J: TRBJ2-7
V: TRBV2
size: NA
D: NA

DNA: TGTGCCAGCAGTTCTCCGGGACAGGGATCGGCTAATGAAAAACTGTTTTTT
CDR3: CASSSPGQGSANEKLFF
J: TRBJ1-4
V: TRBV27
size: NA
D: TRBD1

DNA: TGTGCCAGCAGTTTATCGCGGCAGACTGGAAACACCATATATTTT
CDR3: CASSLSRQTGNTIYF
J: TRBJ1-3
V: TRBV27
size: few
D: NA

DNA: TGTGCCAGCAGTTCCCGGGACAGTTCCTACGAGCAGTACTTC
CDR3: CASSSRDSSYEQYF
J: TRBJ2-7
V: TRBV27
size: NA
D: TRBD1